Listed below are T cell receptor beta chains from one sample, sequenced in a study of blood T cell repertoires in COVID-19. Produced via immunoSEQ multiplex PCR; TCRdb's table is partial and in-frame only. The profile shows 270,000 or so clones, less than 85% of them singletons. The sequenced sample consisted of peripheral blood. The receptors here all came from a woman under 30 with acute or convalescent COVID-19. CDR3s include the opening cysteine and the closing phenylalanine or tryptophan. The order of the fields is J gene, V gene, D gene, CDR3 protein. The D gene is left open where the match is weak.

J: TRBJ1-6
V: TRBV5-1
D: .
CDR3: CASSLESSYNSPLHF

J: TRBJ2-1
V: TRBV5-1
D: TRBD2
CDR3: CASSAGLRTSGAQGEQFF

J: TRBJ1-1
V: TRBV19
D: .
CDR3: CASSIESERRQAARNTEAFF

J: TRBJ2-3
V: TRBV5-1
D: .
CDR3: CASRQIPTDTQYF

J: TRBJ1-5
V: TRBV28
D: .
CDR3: CASRAPSNQPQHF

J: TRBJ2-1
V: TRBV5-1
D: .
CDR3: CASSFERGAGGDEQFF

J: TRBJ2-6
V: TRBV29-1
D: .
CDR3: CSVEVGDGANVLTF

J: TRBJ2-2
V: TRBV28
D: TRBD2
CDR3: CASRRTSGNTGELFF

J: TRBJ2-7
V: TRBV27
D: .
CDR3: CASSSGPAYEQYF

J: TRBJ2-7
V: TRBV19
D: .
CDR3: CASSTSGHPSYEQYF

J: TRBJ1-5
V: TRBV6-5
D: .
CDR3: CASSYSKRSNQPQHF

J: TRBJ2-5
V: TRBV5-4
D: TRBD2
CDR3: CASSERGTSGEETQYF

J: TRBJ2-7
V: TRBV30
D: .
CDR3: CAWSVSRYEQYF

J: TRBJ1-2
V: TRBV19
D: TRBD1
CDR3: CASSPGGRLYSYTF

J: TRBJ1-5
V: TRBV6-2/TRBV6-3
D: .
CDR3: CASSYSPNFRGSNQPQHF

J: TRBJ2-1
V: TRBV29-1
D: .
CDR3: CSGGGDEQFF

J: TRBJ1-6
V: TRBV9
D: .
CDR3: CASSVEGDTYNSPLHF

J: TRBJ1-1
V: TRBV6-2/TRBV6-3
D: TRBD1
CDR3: CASSTRTGWTEAFF

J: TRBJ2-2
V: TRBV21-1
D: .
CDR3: CASSKALRESSGSLLLNTGELFF

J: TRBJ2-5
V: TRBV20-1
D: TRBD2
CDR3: CSASRPSGSQETQYF

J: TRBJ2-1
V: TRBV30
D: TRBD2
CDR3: CAWQLLAAASGEQFF

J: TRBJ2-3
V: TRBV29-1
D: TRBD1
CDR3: CSVGQGQRDTQYF

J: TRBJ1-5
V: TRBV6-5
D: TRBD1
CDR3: CASSRDRGRQPQHF

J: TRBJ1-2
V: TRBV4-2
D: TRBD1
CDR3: CASSTPGQAYGYTF

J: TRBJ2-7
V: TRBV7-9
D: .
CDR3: CASSPDIYEQYF

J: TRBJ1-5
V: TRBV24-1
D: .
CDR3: CATSDGGVGNQPQHF

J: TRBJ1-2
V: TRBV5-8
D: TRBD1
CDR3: CASSNRDRDGYTF

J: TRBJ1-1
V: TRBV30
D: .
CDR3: CAWSTGPLGTEAFF

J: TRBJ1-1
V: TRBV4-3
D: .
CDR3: CASSQAYSNTEAFF

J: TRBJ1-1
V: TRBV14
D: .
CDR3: CASSQASGNTEAFF

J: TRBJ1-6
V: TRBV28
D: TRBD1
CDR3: CASSSPGQGNSPLHF

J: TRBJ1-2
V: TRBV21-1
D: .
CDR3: CASPQNPQGRCSFYGYTF

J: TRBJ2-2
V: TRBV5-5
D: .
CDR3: CASSLAVSARLTNTGELFF

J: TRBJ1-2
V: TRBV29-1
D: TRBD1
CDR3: CSVAGTEGYTF

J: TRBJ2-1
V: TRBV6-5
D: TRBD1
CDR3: CASSSQGESYNEQFF

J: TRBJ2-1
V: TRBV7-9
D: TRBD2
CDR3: CASSLGTSNEQFF

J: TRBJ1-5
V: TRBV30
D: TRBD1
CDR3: CAWNYGDRGLDSNQPQHF

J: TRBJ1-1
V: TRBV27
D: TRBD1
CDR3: CASSPLDRAEAFF

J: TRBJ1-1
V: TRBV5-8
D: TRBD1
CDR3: CASSPWTGRTEAFF

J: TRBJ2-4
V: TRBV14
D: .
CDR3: CASSHSEGQGGNIQYF

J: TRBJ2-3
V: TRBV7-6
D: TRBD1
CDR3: CASSPGQGLSDTQYF

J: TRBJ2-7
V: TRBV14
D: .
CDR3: CASSRPGGDNYEQYF

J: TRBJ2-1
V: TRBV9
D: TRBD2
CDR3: CASSVAARESNEQFF

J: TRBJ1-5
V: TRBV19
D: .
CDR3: CASSMGRGANQPQHF

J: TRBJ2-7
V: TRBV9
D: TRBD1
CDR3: CASSSYRGGEQYF

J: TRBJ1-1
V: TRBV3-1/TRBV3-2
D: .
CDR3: CASSRGVAEAFF

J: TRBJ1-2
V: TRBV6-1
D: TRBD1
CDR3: CASSPRGQGAFTF